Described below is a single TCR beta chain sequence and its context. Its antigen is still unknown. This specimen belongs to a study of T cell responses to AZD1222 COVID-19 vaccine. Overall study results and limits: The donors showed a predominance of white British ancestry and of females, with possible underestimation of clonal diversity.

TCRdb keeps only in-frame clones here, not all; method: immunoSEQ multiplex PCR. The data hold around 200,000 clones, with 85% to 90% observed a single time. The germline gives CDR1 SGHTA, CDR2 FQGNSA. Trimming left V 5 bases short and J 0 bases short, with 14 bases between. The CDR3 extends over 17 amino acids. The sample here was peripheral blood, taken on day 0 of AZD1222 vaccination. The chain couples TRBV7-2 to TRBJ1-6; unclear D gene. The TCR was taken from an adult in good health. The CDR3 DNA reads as TGTGCCAGCAGCCACCCGACGGGAAGCTCCTATAATTCACCCCTCCACTTT. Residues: CASSHPTGSSYNSPLHF.